The clone carrying this T cell receptor beta chain appeared a single time. These data come from a study of blood T cell repertoires in COVID-19. Study-level information: Collection of acute and convalescent COVID-19 samples took place in the United States, Italy and Spain.

Source study methods: Scientists estimated how many nucleated cells there were by amplifying reference gene primers. Libraries were prepared by immunoSEQ multiplex PCR; TCRdb keeps only in-frame clonotypes and omits some of them. Clone size and V and J calls were adopted from that table, with D and trimming inferred from the DNA. The table has 120,000 or so clones, 70% to 90% seen once. The origin of this receptor is a human donor in a cohort sampled during active COVID-19. Sequencing input: peripheral blood.

For the CDR3, the DNA is TGTGCCAGCAGCTTAGACACCTACGAGCAGTACTTC. It is translated as CASSLDTYEQYF. This chain connects TRBV5-4 to TRBJ2-7, with D uncertain. CDR1 and CDR2 from the germline V gene are SGHNT and YYREEE (reference sequence). V dropped 2 bases and J dropped 2 bases, with 5 bases sitting between them. The CDR3 loop spans 12 amino acids.